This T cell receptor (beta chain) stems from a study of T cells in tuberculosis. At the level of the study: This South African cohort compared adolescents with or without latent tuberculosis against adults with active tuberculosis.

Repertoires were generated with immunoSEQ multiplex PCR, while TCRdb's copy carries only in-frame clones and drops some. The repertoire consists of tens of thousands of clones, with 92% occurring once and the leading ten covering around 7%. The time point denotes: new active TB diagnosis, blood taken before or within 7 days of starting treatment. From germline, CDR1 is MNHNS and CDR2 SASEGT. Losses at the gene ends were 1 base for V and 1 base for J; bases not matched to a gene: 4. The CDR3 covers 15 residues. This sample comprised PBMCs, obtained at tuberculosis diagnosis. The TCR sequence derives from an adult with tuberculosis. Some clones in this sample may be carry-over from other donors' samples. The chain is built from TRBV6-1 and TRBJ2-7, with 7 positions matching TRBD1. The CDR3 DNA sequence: TGTGCCAGCAGTGAAGGCTGGGGACAGTCCTACGAGCAGTACTTC. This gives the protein CASSEGWGQSYEQYF.